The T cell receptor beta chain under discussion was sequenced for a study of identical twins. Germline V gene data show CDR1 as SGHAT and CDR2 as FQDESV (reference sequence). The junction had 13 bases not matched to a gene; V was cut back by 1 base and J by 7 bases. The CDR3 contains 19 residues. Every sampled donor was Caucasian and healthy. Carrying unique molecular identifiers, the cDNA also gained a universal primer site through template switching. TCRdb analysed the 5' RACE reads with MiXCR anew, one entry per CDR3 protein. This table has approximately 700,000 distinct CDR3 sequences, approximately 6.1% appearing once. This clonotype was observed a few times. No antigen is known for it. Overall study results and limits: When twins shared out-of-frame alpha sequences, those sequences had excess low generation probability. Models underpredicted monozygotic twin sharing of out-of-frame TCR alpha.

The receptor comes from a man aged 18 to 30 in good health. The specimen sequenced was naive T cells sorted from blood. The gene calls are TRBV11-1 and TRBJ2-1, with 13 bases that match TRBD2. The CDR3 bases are TGTGCCAGCAGCTTAGGGAAATCTCGGACTAGCGGGAGAAGGAATGAGCAGTTCTTC. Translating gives CASSLGKSRTSGRRNEQFF.